The T cell receptor (beta chain) under discussion was sequenced for a study of a mutant IDH1 vaccine in newly diagnosed glioma. Using immunoSEQ multiplex PCR, the repertoire was profiled, and TCRdb retains in-frame clones only, with some absent. Among 50,000 or so clones, more than 80% were seen once, and the ten largest hold about 2.5%. Regarding time point: baseline, week 1 (first vaccination visit). Stated treatment: pre-vaccination baseline after standard-of-care therapy. New WHO grade 3 or 4 astrocytomas that were IDH1-mutant and ATRX-lost had been found in donors. The CDR3 spans 17 residues. J lost 3 bases, V lost 3 bases, and 12 bases had no gene match. From germline, CDR1 is MNHEY and CDR2 SMNVEV (reference sequence). This clone was observed a handful of times.

The input for sequencing was PBMCs, taken from a glioma patient treated with radiotherapy, temozolomide or both. The receptor was isolated from a man aged 35-49 years with glioma. This sequence joins TRBV27 and TRBJ1-1; 8 bases align to TRBD1. Here the CDR3 DNA reads TGTGCCAGCAGTTTCCGGGCAGGGGGCTCTAGGGACACTGAAGCTTTCTTT. It encodes CASSFRAGGSRDTEAFF.